Detailed here is one T cell receptor beta chain. Sequencing used immunoSEQ multiplex PCR; TCRdb keeps in-frame clones, though not all of them. The table has 20,000 to 25,000 clones, about two thirds seen once; the top ten hold about 20%. Germline CDR1 reads MDHEN; CDR2 reads SYDVKM. CDR3 length equals 14 residues. V lost 6 bases and J lost 7; bases outside the gene matches: 10. This record comes from a study of sequential checkpoint blockade in melanoma. Study context: First-line arms were nivolumab then ipilimumab, or the reverse, randomized 1:1. Each arm's sequence ended with maintenance nivolumab.

The treatment: randomized to nivolumab then ipilimumab (arm A) or the reverse (arm B). Patients had received no earlier DNA-damaging chemotherapy. From thawed PBMCs, live CD3+CD8+ cells negative for CD19 and CD56 were sorted. This receptor was identified in a human donor with melanoma. This chain joins TRBV28 and TRBJ1-1, with 8 bases identical to TRBD1. The source material was CD8+ T cells sorted from blood (inferred from file names), sampled from a patient given nivolumab and ipilimumab in sequence. The CDR3 nucleotides read TGTGCCAGCAGCCCCAGGGGGCAGGCGGATGAAGCTTTCTTT. Its protein is CASSPRGQADEAFF.